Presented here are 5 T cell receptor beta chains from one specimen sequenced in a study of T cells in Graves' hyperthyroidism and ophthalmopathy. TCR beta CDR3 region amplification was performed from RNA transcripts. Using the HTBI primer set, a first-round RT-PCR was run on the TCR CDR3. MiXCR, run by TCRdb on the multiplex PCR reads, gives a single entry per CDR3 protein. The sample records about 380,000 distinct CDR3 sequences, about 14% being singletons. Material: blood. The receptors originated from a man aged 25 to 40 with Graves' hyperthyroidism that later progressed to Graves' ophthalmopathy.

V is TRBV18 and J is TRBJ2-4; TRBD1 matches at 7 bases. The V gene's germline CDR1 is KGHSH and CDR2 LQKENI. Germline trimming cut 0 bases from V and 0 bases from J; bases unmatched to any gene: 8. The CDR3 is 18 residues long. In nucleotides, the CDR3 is TGTGCCAGCTCACCACCCCGGGACAGAGAAATAGCCAAAAACATTCAGTACTTC. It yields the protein CASSPPRDREIAKNIQYF.

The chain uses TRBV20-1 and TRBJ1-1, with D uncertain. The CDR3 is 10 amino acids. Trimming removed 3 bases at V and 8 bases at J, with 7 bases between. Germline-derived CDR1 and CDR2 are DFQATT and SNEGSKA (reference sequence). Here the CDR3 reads CSASRLEAFF. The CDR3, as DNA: TGCAGTGCTAGCCGACTGGAAGCTTTCTTT.

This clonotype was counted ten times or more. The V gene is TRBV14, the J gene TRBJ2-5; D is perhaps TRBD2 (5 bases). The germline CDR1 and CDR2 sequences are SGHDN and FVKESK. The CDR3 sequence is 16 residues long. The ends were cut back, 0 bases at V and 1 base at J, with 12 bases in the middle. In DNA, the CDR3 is TGTGCCAGCAGCCAAGATCTCGGGGAGACCCAAGAGACCCAGTACTTC. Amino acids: CASSQDLGETQETQYF.

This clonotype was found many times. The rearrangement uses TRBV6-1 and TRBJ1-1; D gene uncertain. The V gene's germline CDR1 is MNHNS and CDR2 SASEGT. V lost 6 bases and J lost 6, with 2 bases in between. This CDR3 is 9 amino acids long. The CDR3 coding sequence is TGTGCCAGCAGCCCTGAAGCTTTCTTT. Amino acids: CASSPEAFF.

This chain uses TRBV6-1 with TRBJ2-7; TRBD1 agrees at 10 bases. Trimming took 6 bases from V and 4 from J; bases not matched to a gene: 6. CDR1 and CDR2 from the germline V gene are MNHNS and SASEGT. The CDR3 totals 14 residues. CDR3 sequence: CASRAVDRGYEQYF. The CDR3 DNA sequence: TGTGCCAGCAGGGCAGTGGACAGGGGGTACGAGCAGTACTTC.